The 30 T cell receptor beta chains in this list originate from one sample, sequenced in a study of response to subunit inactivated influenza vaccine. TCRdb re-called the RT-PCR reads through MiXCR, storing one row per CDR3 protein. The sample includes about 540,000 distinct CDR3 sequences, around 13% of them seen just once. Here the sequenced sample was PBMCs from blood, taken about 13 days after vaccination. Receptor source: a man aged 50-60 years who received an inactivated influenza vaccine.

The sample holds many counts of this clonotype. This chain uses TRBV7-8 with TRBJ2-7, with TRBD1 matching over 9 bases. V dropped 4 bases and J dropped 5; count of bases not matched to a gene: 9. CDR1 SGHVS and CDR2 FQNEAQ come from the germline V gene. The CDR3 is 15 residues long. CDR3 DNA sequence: TGTGCCAGCAGCTCGCCCCGGGACAGGGATGACGAGCAGTACTTC. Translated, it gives CASSSPRDRDDEQYF.

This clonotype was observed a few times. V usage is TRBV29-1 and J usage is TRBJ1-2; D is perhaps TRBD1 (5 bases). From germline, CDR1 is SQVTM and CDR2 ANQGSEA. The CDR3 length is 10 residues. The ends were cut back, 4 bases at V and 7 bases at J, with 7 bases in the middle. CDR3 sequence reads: CSVVGTGYTF. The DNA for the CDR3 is TGCAGCGTTGTAGGGACTGGCTACACCTTC.

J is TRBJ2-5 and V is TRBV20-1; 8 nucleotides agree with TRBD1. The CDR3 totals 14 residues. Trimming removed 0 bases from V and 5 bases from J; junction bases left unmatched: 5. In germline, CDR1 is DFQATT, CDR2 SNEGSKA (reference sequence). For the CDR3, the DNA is TGCAGTGCTAGAGATTCAGGGGGCAGTGAGACCCAGTACTTC. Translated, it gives CSARDSGGSETQYF.

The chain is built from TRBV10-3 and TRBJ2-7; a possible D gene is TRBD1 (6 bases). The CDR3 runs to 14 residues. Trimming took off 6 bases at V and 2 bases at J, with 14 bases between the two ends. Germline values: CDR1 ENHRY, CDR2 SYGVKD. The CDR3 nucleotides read TGTGCCATCAGAGAGCCGCAGGGGACCTACGAGCAGTACTTC. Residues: CAIREPQGTYEQYF.

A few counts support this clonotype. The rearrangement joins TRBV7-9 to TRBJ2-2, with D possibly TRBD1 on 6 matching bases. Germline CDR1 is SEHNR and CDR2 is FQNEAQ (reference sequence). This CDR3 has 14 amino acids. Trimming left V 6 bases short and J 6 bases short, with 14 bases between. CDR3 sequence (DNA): TGTGCCAGCAGTCCGGGACAACACGCCGGGGAGCTGTTTTTT. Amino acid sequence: CASSPGQHAGELFF.

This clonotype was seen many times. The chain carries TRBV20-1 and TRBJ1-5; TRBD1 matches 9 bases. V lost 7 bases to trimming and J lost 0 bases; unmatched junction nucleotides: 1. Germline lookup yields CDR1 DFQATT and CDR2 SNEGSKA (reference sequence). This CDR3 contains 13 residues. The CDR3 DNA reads TGCAGTGGGACAGGGGATAGCAATCAGCCCCAGCATTTT. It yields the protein CSGTGDSNQPQHF.

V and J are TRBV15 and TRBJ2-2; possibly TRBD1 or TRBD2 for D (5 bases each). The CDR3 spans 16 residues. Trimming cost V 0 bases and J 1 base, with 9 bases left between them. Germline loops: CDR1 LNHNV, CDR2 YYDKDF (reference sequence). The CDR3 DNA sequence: TGTGCCACCAGCAGAGATTCGGGGCAGAACACCGGGGAGCTGTTTTTT. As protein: CATSRDSGQNTGELFF.

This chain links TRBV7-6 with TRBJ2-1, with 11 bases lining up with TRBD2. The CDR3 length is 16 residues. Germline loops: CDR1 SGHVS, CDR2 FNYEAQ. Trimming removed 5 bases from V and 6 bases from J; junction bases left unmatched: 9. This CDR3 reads CASSPGALAGANEQFF. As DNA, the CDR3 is TGTGCCAGCAGCCCGGGGGCACTAGCGGGAGCCAATGAGCAGTTCTTC.

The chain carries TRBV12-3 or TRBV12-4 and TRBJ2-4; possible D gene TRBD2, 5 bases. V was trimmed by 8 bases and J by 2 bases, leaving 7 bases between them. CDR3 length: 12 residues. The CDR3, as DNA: TGTGCCAGCTCGGGGACCAAAAACATTCAGTACTTC. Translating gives CASSGTKNIQYF.

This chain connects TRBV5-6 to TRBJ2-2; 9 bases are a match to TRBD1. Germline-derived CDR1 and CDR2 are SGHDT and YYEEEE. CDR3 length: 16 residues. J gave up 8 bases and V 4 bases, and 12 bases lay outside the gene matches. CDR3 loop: CASSAGTGSNPGELFF. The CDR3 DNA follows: TGTGCCAGCAGCGCGGGGACAGGGAGTAACCCGGGGGAGCTGTTTTTT.

CDR3 DNA: TGCGCCAGCAGCCAGGGGGACGGGACTAGCGGGTGGAATGAGCAGTTCTTC. Its translation is CASSQGDGTSGWNEQFF. The gene calls are TRBV4-3 and TRBJ2-1, with 12 bases aligning to TRBD2. Germline V lookup: CDR1 LGHNA, CDR2 YSLEER. The CDR3 length is 17 residues. V gave up 3 bases and J gave up 7 bases; unmatched junction bases: 10.

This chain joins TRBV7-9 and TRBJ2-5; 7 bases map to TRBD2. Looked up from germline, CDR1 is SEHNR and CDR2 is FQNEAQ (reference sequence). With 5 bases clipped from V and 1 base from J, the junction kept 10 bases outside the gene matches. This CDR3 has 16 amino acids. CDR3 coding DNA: TGTGCCAGCAGCCCGACGCGATCTAGCGGCCAAGAGACCCAGTACTTC. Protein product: CASSPTRSSGQETQYF.

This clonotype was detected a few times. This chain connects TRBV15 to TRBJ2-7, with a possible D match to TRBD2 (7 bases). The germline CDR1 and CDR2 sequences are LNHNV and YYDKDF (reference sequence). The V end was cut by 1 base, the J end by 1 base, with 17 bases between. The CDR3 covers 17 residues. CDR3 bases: TGTGCCACCAGCAGAGGAGTCAGGGGAGCGGGGTCCTACGAGCAGTACTTC. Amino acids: CATSRGVRGAGSYEQYF.

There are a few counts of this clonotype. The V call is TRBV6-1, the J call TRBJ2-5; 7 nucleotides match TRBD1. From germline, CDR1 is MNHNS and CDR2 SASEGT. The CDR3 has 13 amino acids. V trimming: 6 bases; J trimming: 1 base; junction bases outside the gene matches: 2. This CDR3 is CASSGDSQETQYF. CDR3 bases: TGTGCCAGCAGCGGGGACAGCCAAGAGACCCAGTACTTC.

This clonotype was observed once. The CDR3 is CSARDPGRPFF. CDR3 coding DNA: TGCAGTGCTAGAGACCCGGGCAGGCCTTTCTTT. V is TRBV20-1 and J is TRBJ1-1, with D uncertain. Per germline, CDR1 DFQATT and CDR2 SNEGSKA (reference sequence). The length of the CDR3 is 11 residues. The germline V and J ends were trimmed by 0 bases and 12 bases, with 11 bases remaining between them.

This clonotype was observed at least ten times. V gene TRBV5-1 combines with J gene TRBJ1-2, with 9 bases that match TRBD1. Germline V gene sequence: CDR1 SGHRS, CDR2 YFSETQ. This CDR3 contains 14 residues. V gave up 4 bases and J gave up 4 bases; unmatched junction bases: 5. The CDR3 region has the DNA TGCGCCAGCAGCCCTGGGACAGGGAGCTATGGCTACACCTTC. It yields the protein CASSPGTGSYGYTF.

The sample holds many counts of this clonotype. CDR3 sequence: CASSLIGTSGYNEQFF. The CDR3 DNA is TGTGCCAGCAGTCTTATAGGGACTAGCGGTTACAATGAGCAGTTCTTC. This chain uses TRBV27 with TRBJ2-1, with 11 nucleotides matching TRBD2. The CDR3 sequence is 16 residues long. The junction had 7 bases not matched to a gene; V was cut back by 5 bases and J by 4 bases. Germline V gene sequence: CDR1 MNHEY, CDR2 SMNVEV (reference sequence).

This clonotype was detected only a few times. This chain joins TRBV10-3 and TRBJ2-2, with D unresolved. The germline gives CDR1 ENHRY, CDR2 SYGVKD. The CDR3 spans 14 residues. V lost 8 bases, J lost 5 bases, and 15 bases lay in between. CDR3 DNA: TGTGCCATCTCTGAGACTTCTCCGACCGGGGAGCTGTTTTTT. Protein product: CAISETSPTGELFF.

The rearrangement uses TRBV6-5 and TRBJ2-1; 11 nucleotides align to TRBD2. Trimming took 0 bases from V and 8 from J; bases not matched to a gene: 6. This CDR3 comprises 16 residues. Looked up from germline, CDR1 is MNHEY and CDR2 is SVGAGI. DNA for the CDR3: TGTGCCAGCAGTTACTCGATAGCGGGAGGGTCTCATGAGCAGTTCTTC. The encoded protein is CASSYSIAGGSHEQFF.

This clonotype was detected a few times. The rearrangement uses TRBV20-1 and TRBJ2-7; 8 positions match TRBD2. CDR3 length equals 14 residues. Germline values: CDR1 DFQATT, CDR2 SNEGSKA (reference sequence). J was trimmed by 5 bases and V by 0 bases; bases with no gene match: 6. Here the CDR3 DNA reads TGCAGTGCTAGAGATCCGGGAGGGTTCGACGAGCAGTACTTC. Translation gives CSARDPGGFDEQYF.

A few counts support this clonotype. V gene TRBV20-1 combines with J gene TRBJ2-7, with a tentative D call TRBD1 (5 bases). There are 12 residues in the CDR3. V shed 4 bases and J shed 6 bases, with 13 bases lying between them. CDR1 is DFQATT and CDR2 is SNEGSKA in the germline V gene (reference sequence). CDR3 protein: CSATDSKAEQYF. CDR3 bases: TGCAGTGCTACCGACAGCAAAGCCGAGCAGTACTTC.

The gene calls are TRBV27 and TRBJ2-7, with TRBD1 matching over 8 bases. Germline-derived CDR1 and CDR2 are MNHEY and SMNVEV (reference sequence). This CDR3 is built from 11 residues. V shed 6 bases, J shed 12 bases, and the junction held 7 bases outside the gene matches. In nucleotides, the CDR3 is TGTGCCAGCAGATCAGGGGGCGAGTGGTACTTC. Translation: CASRSGGEWYF.

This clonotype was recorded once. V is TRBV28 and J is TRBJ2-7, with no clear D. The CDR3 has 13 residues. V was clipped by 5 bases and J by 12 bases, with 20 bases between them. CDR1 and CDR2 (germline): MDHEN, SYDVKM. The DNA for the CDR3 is TGTGCCAGCAGTCCCTCCTTCGCCGTCGAGGCGTACTTC. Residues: CASSPSFAVEAYF.

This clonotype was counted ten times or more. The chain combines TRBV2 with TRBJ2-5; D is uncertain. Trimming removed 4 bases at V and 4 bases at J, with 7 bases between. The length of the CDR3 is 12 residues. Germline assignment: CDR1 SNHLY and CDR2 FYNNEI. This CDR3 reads CASSVVIETQYF. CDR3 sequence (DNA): TGTGCCAGCAGTGTGGTGATAGAGACCCAGTACTTC.

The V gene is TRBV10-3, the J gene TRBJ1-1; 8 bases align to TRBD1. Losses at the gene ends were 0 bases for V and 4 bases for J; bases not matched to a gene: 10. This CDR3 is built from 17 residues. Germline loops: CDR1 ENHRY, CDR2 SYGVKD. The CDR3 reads CAISESVGETGGTEAFF. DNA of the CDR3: TGTGCCATCAGTGAGTCAGTAGGGGAAACAGGGGGCACTGAAGCTTTCTTT.

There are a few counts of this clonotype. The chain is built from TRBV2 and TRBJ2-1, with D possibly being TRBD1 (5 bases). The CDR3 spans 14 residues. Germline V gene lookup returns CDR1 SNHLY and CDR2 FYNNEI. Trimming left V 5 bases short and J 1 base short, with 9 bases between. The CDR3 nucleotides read TGTGCCAGCAGTAGGACACATTCCTACAATGAGCAGTTCTTC. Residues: CASSRTHSYNEQFF.

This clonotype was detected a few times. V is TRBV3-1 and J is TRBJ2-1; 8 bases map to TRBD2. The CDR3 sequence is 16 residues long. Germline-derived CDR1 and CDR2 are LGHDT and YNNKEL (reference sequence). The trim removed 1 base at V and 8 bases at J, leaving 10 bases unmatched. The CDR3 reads CASSQGPPGLVHEQFF. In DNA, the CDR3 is TGTGCCAGCAGCCAAGGGCCACCGGGACTAGTCCATGAGCAGTTCTTC.

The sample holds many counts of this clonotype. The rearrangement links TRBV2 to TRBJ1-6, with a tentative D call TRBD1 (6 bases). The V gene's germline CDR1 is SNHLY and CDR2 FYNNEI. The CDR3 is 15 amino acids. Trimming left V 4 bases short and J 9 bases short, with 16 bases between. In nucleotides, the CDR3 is TGTGCCAGCAGTGGAAGACTTAGAGGGGGTTCACCCCTCCACTTT. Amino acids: CASSGRLRGGSPLHF.

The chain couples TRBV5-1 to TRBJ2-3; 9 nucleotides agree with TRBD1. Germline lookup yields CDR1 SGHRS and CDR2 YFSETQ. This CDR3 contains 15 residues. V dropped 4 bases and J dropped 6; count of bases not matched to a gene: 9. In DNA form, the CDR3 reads TGCGCCAGCAGCCCGACAGGGGGTGTCACTGATACGCAGTATTTT. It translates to CASSPTGGVTDTQYF. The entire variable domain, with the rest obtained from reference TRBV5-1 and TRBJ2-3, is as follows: KAGVTQTPRYLIKTRGQQVTLSCSPISGHRSVSWYQQTPGQGLQFLFEYFSETQRNKGNFPGRFSGRQFSNSRSEMNVSTLELGDSALYLCASSPTGGVTDTQYFGPGTRLTVL.

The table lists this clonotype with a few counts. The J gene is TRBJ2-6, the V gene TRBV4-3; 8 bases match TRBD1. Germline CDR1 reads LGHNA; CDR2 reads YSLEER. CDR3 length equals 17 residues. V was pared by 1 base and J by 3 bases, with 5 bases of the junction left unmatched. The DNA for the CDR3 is TGCGCCAGCAGCCAAGGATCAGGGGGCAATGGGGCCAACGTCCTGACTTTC. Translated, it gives CASSQGSGGNGANVLTF.